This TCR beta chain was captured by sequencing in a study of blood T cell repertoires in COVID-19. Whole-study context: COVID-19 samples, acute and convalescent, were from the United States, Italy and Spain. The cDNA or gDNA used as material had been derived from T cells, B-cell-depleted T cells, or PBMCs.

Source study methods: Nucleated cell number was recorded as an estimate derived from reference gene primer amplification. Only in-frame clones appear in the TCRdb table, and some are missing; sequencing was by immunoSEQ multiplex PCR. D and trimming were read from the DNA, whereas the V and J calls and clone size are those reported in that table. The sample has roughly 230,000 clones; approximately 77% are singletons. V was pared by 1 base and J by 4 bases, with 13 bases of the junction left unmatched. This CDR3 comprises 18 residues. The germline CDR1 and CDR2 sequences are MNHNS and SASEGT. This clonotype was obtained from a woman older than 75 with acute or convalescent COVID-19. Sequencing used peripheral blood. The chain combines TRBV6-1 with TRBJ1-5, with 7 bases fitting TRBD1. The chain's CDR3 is CASSEGSGRGIRNQPQHF. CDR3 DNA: TGTGCCAGCAGTGAAGGTTCCGGCAGGGGGATCAGAAATCAGCCCCAGCATTTT.